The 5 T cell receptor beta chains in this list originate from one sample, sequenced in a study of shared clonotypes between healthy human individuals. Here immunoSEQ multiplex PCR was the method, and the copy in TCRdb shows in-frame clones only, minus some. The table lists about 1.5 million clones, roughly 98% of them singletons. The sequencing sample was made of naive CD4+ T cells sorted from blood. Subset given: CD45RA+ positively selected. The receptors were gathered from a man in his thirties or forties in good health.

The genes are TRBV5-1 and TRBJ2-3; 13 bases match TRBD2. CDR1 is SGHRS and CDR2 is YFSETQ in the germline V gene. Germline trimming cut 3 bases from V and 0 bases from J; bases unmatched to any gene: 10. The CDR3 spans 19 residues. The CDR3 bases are TGCGCCAGCAGCTCGGAAAAACTAGCGGGAGGGCGTAGCACAGATACGCAGTATTTT. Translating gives CASSSEKLAGGRSTDTQYF. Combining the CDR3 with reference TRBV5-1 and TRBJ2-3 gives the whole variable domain KAGVTQTPRYLIKTRGQQVTLSCSPISGHRSVSWYQQTPGQGLQFLFEYFSETQRNKGNFPGRFSGRQFSNSRSEMNVSTLELGDSALYLCASSSEKLAGGRSTDTQYFGPGTRLTVL.

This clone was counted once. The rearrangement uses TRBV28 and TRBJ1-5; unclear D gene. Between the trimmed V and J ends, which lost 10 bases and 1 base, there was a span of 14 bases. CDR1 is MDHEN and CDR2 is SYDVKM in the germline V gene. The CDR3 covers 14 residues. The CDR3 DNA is TGTGCCACCCAGAAGGGATTCAGCAATCAGCCCCAGCATTTT. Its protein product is CATQKGFSNQPQHF. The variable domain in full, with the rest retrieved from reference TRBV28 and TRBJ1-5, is DVKVTQSSRYLVKRTGEKVFLECVQDMDHENMFWYRQDPGLGLRLIYFSYDVKMKEKGDIPEGYSVSREKKERFSLILESASTNQTSMYLCATQKGFSNQPQHFGDGTRLSIL.

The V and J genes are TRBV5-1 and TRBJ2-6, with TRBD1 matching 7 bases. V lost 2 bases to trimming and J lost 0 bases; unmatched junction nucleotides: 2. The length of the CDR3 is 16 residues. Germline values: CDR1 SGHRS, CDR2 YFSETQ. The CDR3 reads CASSLGTASGANVLTF. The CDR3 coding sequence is TGCGCCAGCAGCTTAGGGACAGCCTCTGGGGCCAACGTCCTGACTTTC.

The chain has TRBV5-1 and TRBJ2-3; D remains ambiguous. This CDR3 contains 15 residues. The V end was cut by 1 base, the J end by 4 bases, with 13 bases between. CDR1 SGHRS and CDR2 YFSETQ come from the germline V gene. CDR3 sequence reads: CASSLWIKSADTQYF. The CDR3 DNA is TGCGCCAGCAGCTTGTGGATTAAATCGGCAGATACGCAGTATTTT.

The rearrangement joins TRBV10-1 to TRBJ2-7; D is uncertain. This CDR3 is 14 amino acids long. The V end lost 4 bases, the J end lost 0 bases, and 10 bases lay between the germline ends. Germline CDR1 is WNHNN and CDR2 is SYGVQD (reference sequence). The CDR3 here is CASSAEPSSYEQYF. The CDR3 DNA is TGCGCCAGCAGTGCCGAGCCCTCCTCCTACGAGCAGTACTTC.